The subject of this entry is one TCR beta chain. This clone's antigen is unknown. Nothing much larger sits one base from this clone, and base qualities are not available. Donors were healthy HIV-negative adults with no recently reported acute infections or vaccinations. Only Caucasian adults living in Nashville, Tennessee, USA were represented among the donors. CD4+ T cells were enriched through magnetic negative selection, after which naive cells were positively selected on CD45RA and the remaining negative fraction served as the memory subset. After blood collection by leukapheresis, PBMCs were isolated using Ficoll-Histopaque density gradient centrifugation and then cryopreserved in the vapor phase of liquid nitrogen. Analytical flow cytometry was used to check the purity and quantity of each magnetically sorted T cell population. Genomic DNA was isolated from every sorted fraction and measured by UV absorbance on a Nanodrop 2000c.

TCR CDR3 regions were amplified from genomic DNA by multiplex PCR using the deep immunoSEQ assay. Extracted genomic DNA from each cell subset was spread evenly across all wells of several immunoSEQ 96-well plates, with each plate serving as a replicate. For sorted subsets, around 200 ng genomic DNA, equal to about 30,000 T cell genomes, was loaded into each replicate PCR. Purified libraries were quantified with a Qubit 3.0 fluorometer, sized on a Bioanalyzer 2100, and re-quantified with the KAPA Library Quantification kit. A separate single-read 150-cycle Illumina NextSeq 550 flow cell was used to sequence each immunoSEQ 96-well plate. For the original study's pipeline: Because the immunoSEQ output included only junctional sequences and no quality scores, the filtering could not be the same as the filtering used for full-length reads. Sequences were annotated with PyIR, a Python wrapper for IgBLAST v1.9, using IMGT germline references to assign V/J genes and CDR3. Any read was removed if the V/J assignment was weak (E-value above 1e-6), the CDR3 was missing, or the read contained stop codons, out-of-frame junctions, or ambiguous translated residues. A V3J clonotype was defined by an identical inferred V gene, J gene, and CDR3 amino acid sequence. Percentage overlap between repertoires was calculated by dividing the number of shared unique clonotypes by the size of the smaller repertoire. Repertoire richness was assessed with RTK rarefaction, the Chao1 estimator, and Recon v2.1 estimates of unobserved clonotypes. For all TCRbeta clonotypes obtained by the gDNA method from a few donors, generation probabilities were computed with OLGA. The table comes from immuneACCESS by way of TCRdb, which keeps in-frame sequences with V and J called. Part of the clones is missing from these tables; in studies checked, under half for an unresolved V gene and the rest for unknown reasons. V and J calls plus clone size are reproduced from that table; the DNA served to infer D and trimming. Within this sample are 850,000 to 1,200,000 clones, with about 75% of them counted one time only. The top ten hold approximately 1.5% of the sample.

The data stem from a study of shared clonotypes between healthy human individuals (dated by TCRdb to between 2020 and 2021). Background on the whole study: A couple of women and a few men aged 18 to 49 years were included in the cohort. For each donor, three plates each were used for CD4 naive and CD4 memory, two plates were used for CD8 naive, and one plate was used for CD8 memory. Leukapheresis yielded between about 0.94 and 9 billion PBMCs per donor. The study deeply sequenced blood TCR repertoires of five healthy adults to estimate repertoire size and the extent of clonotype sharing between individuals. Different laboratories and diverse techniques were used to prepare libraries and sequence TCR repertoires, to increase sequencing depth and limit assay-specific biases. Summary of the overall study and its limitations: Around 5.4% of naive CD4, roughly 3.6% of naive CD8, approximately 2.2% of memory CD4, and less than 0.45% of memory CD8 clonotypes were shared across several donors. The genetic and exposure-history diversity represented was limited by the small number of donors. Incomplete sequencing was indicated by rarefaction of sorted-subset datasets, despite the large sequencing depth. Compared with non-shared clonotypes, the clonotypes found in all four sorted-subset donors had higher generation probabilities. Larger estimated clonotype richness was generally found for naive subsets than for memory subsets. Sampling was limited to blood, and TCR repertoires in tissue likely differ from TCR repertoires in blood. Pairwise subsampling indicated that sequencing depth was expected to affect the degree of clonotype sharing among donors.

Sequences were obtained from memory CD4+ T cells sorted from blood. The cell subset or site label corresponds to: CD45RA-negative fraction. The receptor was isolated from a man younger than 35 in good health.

The CDR3 corresponds to CASKMGQSYGELFF. The nucleotides are TGTGCCAGCAAAATGGGACAGTCTTACGGGGAGCTGTTTTTT. The chain was built from TRBV6-1 and TRBJ2-2; 7 of the junction bases match TRBD1. Sequences MNHNS (CDR1) and SASEGT (CDR2) are obtained from the germline V gene. The CDR3, cysteine through phenylalanine, is 14 amino acids long. The kept DNA is CDR3 alone, 42 bases in frame from the first base. V ends up 7 bases short and J 7 bases short, with an unmatched junction base count of 9.